This T cell receptor (beta chain) was identified in a study of OX40 agonist ivuxolimab in advanced cancers. With respect to the entire study: Ivuxolimab was a fully human IgG2 agonistic monoclonal antibody targeting the costimulatory receptor OX40 (CD134). Intravenous ivuxolimab was administered to patients every 2 weeks at six dose levels: 0.01, 0.1, 0.3, 1.5, 3 and 10 mg/kg. Of the roughly 51 patients in dose escalation, 19 had hepatocellular carcinoma, about 15 had melanoma, 9 had renal cell carcinoma and 9 had head and neck cancer. In the dose-escalation cohort, around four fifths of patients were male, and the mean age was 60 years with a range of roughly 23 to 79. Patients were allowed to have had prior anti-PD-1, anti-PD-L1 or anti-CTLA-4 therapy, and 40% of the dose-escalation patients had been treated with checkpoint inhibitors. Partial responses occurred in three dose-escalation patients: two with cutaneous melanoma and one with hepatocellular carcinoma. Peripheral TCRbeta sequencing aimed to test whether ivuxolimab altered TCR sequence diversity and caused clonal T-cell expansion. The paper covers the monotherapy dose-escalation part of the phase I ivuxolimab trial, which included N = 52 patients.

The trial excluded patients who had a history of autoimmune disease or were on systemic immunosuppression. Peripheral blood for TCR sequencing was collected from all dose cohorts at baseline, on cycle 4 day 1, and on cycle 7 day 1. Samples came from an open-label, multicenter, first-in-human phase I dose-escalation trial of ivuxolimab. Adults with locally advanced or metastatic melanoma, renal cell carcinoma, hepatocellular carcinoma or head and neck squamous cell carcinoma were enrolled in the trial. Before TCR sequencing, CD4+ and CD8+ T cells were separately sorted from peripheral blood. For sequencing of the TCRbeta CDR3 region, genomic DNA was extracted from the sorted cells. The immunoSEQ Assay was used for sequencing of TCRbeta CDR3 regions. Entries here come from immuneACCESS through TCRdb and include only in-frame sequences with V and J called. Some clones fail to appear in such tables; in the studies checked, an unresolved V gene covers under half of the shortfall, and the cause of the remainder is unknown. The sample table shows more than 35,000 clones, and around 88% are seen once. The ten biggest clones cover about 0.6% of the sample.

Trimming leaves V shorter by 3 bases and J shorter by 11 bases, with the junction holding 4 bases beyond the gene matches. The CDR3 starts with the cysteine, ends with the phenylalanine, and has 12 residues. The DNA shown is the 36-base CDR3, in frame from base 1. The germline V gene yields MNHNS for CDR1 and SASEGT for CDR2. The study at large found these results: After ivuxolimab, CD8+ T cells had more expanded clones than CD4+ T cells on average. At doses from 0.1 to 3.0 mg/kg, clonal expansion was seen in both CD4+ and CD8+ blood T cells between baseline and week 6. Low levels of normalized T-cell clonal expansion were also seen in some patients who did not respond. Partial responders in the 0.1-3.0 mg/kg groups had among the lowest normalized peripheral clonal expansion, especially among CD8+ T cells. Which antigens the clonally expanded peripheral T cells were specific for was not determined.

With regard to this clone: This clone's antigen is unknown. Base qualities were left out, and no much larger clone turns up one base away.

This TCR derives from an adult with an advanced solid tumor such as melanoma, head and neck, liver or kidney cancer. The sequencing here drew on CD4+ or CD8+ T cells sorted from blood, taken in a trial of the OX40 agonist ivuxolimab. The chain links TRBV6-1 with TRBJ1-1; the central 9 bases match TRBD1. CDR3 sequence: CASSDPGQGAFF. The nucleotides read TGTGCCAGCAGTGATCCAGGACAGGGGGCTTTCTTT.